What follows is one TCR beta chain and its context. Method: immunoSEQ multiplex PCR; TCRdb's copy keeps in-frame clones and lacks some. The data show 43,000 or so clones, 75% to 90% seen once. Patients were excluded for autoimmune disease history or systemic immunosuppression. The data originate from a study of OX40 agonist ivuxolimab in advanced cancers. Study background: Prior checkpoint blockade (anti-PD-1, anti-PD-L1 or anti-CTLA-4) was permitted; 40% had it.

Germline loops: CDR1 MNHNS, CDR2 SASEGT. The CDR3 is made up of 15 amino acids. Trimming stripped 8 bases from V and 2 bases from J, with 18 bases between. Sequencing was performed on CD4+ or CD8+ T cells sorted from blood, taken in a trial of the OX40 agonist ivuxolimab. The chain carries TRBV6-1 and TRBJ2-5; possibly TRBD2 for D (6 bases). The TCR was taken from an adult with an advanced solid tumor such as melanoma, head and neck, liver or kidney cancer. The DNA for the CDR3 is TGTGCCAGCCGGTATAGCGGAAGAGATCAAGAGACCCAGTACTTC. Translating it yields CASRYSGRDQETQYF.